Reported below is one T cell receptor (beta chain). This record comes from a study of cytomegalovirus exposure and HLA in healthy donors. The study ran its PCR with 60 Vbeta and 13 Jbeta primers. The table came from immunoSEQ multiplex PCR; TCRdb's copy has only in-frame clones and leaves some out. The sample lists roughly 97,000 clones, 81% occurring once. Sequenced material: PBMCs. The sequence was obtained from a man in his forties or fifties in good health and CMV-seropositive.

The CDR3 loop is CASSLGHSGSQYF. CDR3 nucleotide sequence: TGTGCCAGCAGCTTGGGACACTCAGGGTCCCAGTACTTC. This sequence joins TRBV5-6 and TRBJ2-5, with D tentatively TRBD1 (5 bases). Germline V gene sequence: CDR1 SGHDT, CDR2 YYEEEE. Trimming removed 0 bases at V and 9 bases at J, with 12 bases between. The CDR3 totals 13 residues.